The clone carrying this T cell receptor (beta chain) was observed a handful of times. The data stem from a study of blood T cell repertoires in COVID-19. As for the study in general: Sites in the United States, Italy and Spain provided acute and convalescent COVID-19 samples. The cDNA or gDNA used as material had been derived from T cells, B-cell-depleted T cells, or PBMCs.

Per the authors' pipeline: Nucleated cell number was recorded as an estimate derived from reference gene primer amplification. The table came from immunoSEQ multiplex PCR; TCRdb's copy has only in-frame clones and leaves some out. V, J and clone size reflect that table, while D and trimming were determined from the DNA. The sample lists about 170,000 clones, around 87% occurring once. Trimming cost V 3 bases and J 3 bases; bases outside gene matches: 13. Germline V CDR1 and CDR2: LGHDT, YNNKEL (reference sequence). The CDR3 covers 17 residues. The clonotype originates from a man aged 18 to 29 with active or convalescent COVID-19. Sequenced material: peripheral blood. The rearrangement joins TRBV3-1 (or the pseudogene TRBV3-2) to TRBJ1-1, with 7 bases aligning to TRBD1. This chain's CDR3 is CASSHYRQGPRDTEAFF. CDR3 bases: TGTGCCAGCAGCCATTACCGACAGGGCCCAAGGGACACTGAAGCTTTCTTT.